The 29 T cell receptor beta chains presented below share a single source sample, sequenced in a study of cytomegalovirus exposure and HLA in healthy donors (dated 2017 in TCRdb). Receptor amplification or capture employed the immunoSEQ multiplex PCR assay. For the multiplex PCR, a mixture combining 60 forward primers for TCR Vbeta segments and 13 reverse primers for TCR Jbeta segments was used. The table was pulled from immuneACCESS by TCRdb, which kept in-frame rearrangements only. Such tables lose some clones; where checked, under half of the loss comes from unresolved V genes, and the rest has no known cause. In this sample the table shows about 150,000 clones, just under 80% of which occur a single time. In total, the top ten clones hold about 13% of the sample. Input material: PBMCs. Receptors were obtained from a woman aged 45-65 years in good health and CMV-seropositive.

The chain employs TRBV4-1 and TRBJ2-2; 7 nucleotides agree with TRBD1. V shed 3 bases and J 1 base; nucleotides not matched to a gene: 5. CDR3 length equals 16 residues. Germline values: CDR1 MGHRA, CDR2 YSYEKL. The CDR3 here is CASSQVTGRNTGELFF. The CDR3 DNA is TGCGCCAGCAGCCAGGTGACAGGGAGGAACACCGGGGAGCTGTTTTTT.

The table lists this clone with a count of one. The chain employs TRBV25-1 and TRBJ2-5; TRBD1 matches at 8 bases. This CDR3 spans 14 amino acids. Looked up from germline, CDR1 is MGHDK and CDR2 is SYGVNS. V shed 3 bases and J 5 bases; nucleotides not matched to a gene: 5. The CDR3 nucleotides read TGTGCCAGCAGTGAGCGACAGGGGCACGAGACCCAGTACTTC. Translation gives CASSERQGHETQYF.

The table lists this clone with a few counts. This sequence joins TRBV28 and TRBJ1-4; 10 bases fit TRBD1. CDR1 is MDHEN, CDR2 SYDVKM, per germline. After removal of 6 bases from V and 2 bases from J, the junction contained 6 bases not matched to a gene. The length of the CDR3 is 16 residues. The DNA of the CDR3 is TGTGCCAGCAGGGGGACAGGGGTTAGCACTAATGAAAAACTGTTTTTT. Its translation is CASRGTGVSTNEKLFF.

This clone was detected only once. The genes are TRBV9 and TRBJ2-3, with a weak D call TRBD2 (5 bases). The CDR3 runs to 12 residues. CDR1 is SGDLS and CDR2 is YYNGEE in the germline V gene. Trimming removed 0 bases from V and 6 bases from J, with 5 bases in between. The CDR3 DNA follows: TGTGCCAGCAGCGTAGGAGGGGATACGCAGTATTTT. Its translation: CASSVGGDTQYF. Looking up the rest from reference TRBV9 and TRBJ2-3 gives the full variable domain: DSGVTQTPKHLITATGQRVTLRCSPRSGDLSVYWYQQSLDQGLQFLIQYYNGEERAKGNILERFSAQQFPDLHSELNLSSLELGDSALYFCASSVGGDTQYFGPGTRLTVL.

For this clone: Different DNA sequences within this sample yield the same CDR3. V usage is TRBV5-6 and J usage is TRBJ1-6; no reliable D call. The CDR3 covers 12 residues. The V end lost 3 bases, the J end lost 6 bases, and 4 bases lay between the germline ends. Germline V lookup: CDR1 SGHDT, CDR2 YYEEEE. The CDR3 DNA follows: TGTGCCAGCAGCTCCAGTAATTCACCCCTCCACTTT. Its translation is CASSSSNSPLHF.

The genes are TRBV18 and TRBJ2-2; 11 bases line up with TRBD1. This CDR3 region has 16 residues. The V gene end was trimmed by 2 bases and the J gene end by 3 bases; junction bases not matched to a gene: 2. Looked up from germline, CDR1 is KGHSH and CDR2 is LQKENI. CDR3: CASSPRGQGDTGELFF. CDR3 sequence (DNA): TGTGCCAGCTCACCAAGGGGACAGGGGGACACCGGGGAGCTGTTTTTT.

V gene TRBV2 combines with J gene TRBJ2-7; a possible D gene is TRBD1 (6 bases). Germline loops: CDR1 SNHLY, CDR2 FYNNEI. The V gene lost 8 bases and the J gene lost 9 bases, with 20 bases spanning the gap. This CDR3 comprises 13 residues. The CDR3 coding sequence is TGTGCCAGCTCTAAGGGGACACCCTTAGGGCAGTACTTC. Its translation is CASSKGTPLGQYF.

The CDR3 sequence: CSAREGGNYGYTF. Here the CDR3 DNA reads TGCAGCGCCCGAGAAGGGGGTAACTATGGCTACACCTTC. The V call is TRBV29-1, the J call TRBJ1-2; D might be TRBD1 (6 bases). This CDR3 has 13 residues. Germline values: CDR1 SQVTM, CDR2 ANQGSEA. V was clipped by 7 bases and J by 1 base, with 13 bases between them.

The chain combines TRBV6-6 with TRBJ2-5; 7 positions match TRBD1. V lost 5 bases, J lost 7 bases, and 10 bases stayed unmatched. The CDR3 loop spans 14 amino acids. CDR1 and CDR2 (germline): MNHNY, SVGAGI (reference sequence). The CDR3 here is CASSKLQGSVTQYF. The CDR3 bases are TGTGCCAGCAGTAAACTACAGGGGTCTGTGACCCAGTACTTC.

The count of this clone is one. The V gene is TRBV5-1, the J gene TRBJ1-1; D unclear. Germline CDR1 reads SGHRS; CDR2 reads YFSETQ. Trimming cost V 4 bases and J 1 base, with 14 bases left between them. This CDR3 has 15 amino acids. The DNA for the CDR3 is TGCGCCAGCAGCAAATCGAGGGAACCGAACACTGAAGCTTTCTTT. Translation: CASSKSREPNTEAFF.

V is TRBV19 and J is TRBJ2-7; 8 bases are shared with TRBD1. The V gene end was trimmed by 2 bases and the J gene end by 6 bases; junction bases not matched to a gene: 3. The CDR3 has 13 residues. The V gene's germline CDR1 is LNHDA and CDR2 SQIVND (reference sequence). DNA of the CDR3: TGTGCCAGTAGTATAACAGGGGGAGCCGAGCAGTACTTC. It encodes CASSITGGAEQYF.

J is TRBJ1-2 and V is TRBV9; TRBD1 agrees at 7 bases. CDR1 and CDR2 from the germline V gene are SGDLS and YYNGEE. V shed 0 bases and J 7 bases; nucleotides not matched to a gene: 6. This CDR3 is 14 amino acids long. The CDR3 loop reads CASSVVEGAGGYTF. The DNA of the CDR3 is TGTGCCAGCAGCGTAGTTGAGGGGGCAGGTGGCTACACCTTC.

Only a few counts were recorded for this clone. This sequence joins TRBV2 and TRBJ1-2; no reliable D call. CDR3 length: 14 amino acids. Per the germline V gene, CDR1 is SNHLY and CDR2 is FYNNEI. The V and J ends lost 2 bases and 4 bases respectively, with 11 bases between them. The DNA of the CDR3 is TGTGCCAGCAGTGAATTGGCAGGTCCCTATGGCTACACCTTC. Protein product: CASSELAGPYGYTF.

The genes are TRBV6-1 and TRBJ2-2; TRBD1 is a possible D gene (5 bases). Trimming removed 0 bases from V and 12 bases from J, with 20 bases in between. Looked up from germline, CDR1 is MNHNS and CDR2 is SASEGT. This CDR3 has 16 amino acids. In DNA, the CDR3 is TGTGCCAGCAGTGAAGCGGCAAGGGGTATGGTAGGCAAGCTGTTTTTT. This encodes CASSEAARGMVGKLFF.

The rearrangement uses TRBV10-1 and TRBJ2-7; 7 nucleotides align to TRBD1. The germline gives CDR1 WNHNN, CDR2 SYGVQD (reference sequence). The length of the CDR3 is 15 residues. The V and J ends lost 3 bases and 5 bases, in that order; junction bases with no gene match: 10. CDR3 coding DNA: TGCGCCAGCAGTGAAGTGGGGACAGATTACCACGAGCAGTACTTC. Protein: CASSEVGTDYHEQYF.

This rearrangement joins TRBV11-1 to TRBJ2-7; 8 bases are shared with TRBD1. The germline CDR1 and CDR2 sequences are SGHAT and FQDESV (reference sequence). The CDR3 runs to 14 residues. Unmatched junction bases numbered 3, after V lost 3 bases and J lost 2 bases. CDR3 sequence reads: CASSFDRGTYEQYF. The CDR3 bases are TGTGCCAGCAGCTTTGACAGGGGCACCTACGAGCAGTACTTC.

The chain joins TRBV27 to TRBJ1-5; 9 bases align to TRBD1. Germline V gene sequence: CDR1 MNHEY, CDR2 SMNVEV (reference sequence). The junction had 8 bases not matched to a gene; V was cut back by 6 bases and J by 5 bases. The CDR3 loop spans 15 amino acids. CDR3 amino acids: CASSSEQGADQPQHF. DNA for the CDR3: TGTGCCAGCAGCAGCGAACAGGGGGCCGATCAGCCCCAGCATTTT.

The rearrangement uses TRBV30 and TRBJ2-2; 10 nucleotides line up with TRBD1. This CDR3 is 15 amino acids long. Losses at the gene ends were 0 bases for V and 7 bases for J; bases not matched to a gene: 5. Germline CDR1 GTSNPN, CDR2 SVGIG (reference sequence). The CDR3 DNA reads TGTGCCTGGAGTGTATCGGGACAGGGGAACGGGGAGCTGTTTTTT. It specifies CAWSVSGQGNGELFF.

The CDR3 reads CASSRPTGDDGYTF. In DNA form, the CDR3 reads TGCGCCAGCAGCCGCCCGACAGGAGACGATGGCTACACCTTC. The chain recombines TRBV4-1 with TRBJ1-2; tentative D call: TRBD1 (6 bases). The V end was cut by 4 bases, the J end by 6 bases, with 15 bases between. Per germline, CDR1 MGHRA and CDR2 YSYEKL. The length of the CDR3 is 14 residues.

V and J are TRBV5-8 and TRBJ1-1; D unclear. Per the germline V gene, CDR1 is SGHTS and CDR2 is YDEGEE. The V and J ends lost 0 bases and 1 base respectively, with 7 bases between them. The CDR3 runs 14 residues. The CDR3 DNA reads as TGTGCCAGCAGCTTGGCCAGGCCGAACACTGAAGCTTTCTTT. It is translated as CASSLARPNTEAFF.

The chain recombines TRBV5-6 with TRBJ1-1, with no clear D. Between the trimmed V and J ends, which lost 3 bases and 3 bases, there was a span of 6 bases. This CDR3 contains 12 residues. From germline, CDR1 is SGHDT and CDR2 YYEEEE. CDR3 bases: TGTGCCAGCAGCTCGAGGCACACTGAAGCTTTCTTT. Its protein product is CASSSRHTEAFF.

This clone appeared a single time. The V gene is TRBV2, the J gene TRBJ1-2, with TRBD1 matching 10 bases. Per the germline V gene, CDR1 is SNHLY and CDR2 is FYNNEI. CDR3 length: 15 residues. With 5 bases clipped from V and 5 bases from J, the junction kept 8 bases outside the gene matches. Written as DNA, the CDR3 is TGTGCCAGCAGTTTGCGACAGGGGGCGCATTATGGCTACACCTTC. Residues: CASSLRQGAHYGYTF.

This rearrangement joins TRBV5-5 to TRBJ1-3; D call uncertain. Germline loops: CDR1 SGHKS, CDR2 YYEKEE (reference sequence). The V end lost 3 bases, the J end lost 4 bases, and 14 bases lay between the germline ends. CDR3 size: 15 residues. In nucleotides, the CDR3 is TGTGCCAGCAGCTATTCTAGTTCGCTGGGAAACACCATATATTTT. Translation gives CASSYSSSLGNTIYF. Full variable domain (remainder filled in from reference TRBV5-5 and TRBJ1-3): DAGVTQSPTHLIKTRGQQVTLRCSPISGHKSVSWYQQVLGQGPQFIFQYYEKEERGRGNFPDRFSARQFPNYSSELNVNALLLGDSALYLCASSYSSSLGNTIYFGEGSWLTVV.

This chain uses TRBV25-1 with TRBJ2-7, with D possibly matching TRBD1 (6 bases). V dropped 7 bases and J dropped 3 bases, with 10 bases sitting between them. Germline assignment: CDR1 MGHDK and CDR2 SYGVNS. The CDR3 contains 12 residues. The CDR3, as DNA: TGTGCCAGCAAGGGGGTTCTCTACGAGCAGTACTTC. Encoded protein: CASKGVLYEQYF.

This clone occurred a few times. V and J are TRBV19 and TRBJ1-2; 7 positions agree with TRBD1. This CDR3 contains 12 residues. The V gene end was trimmed by 9 bases and the J gene end by 5 bases; junction bases not matched to a gene: 6. Germline V gene sequence: CDR1 LNHDA, CDR2 SQIVND (reference sequence). CDR3 in DNA: TGTGCCAGCTCAACAGGGGAATATGGCTACACCTTC. This translates into CASSTGEYGYTF.

A few counts support this clone. The chain combines TRBV5-1 with TRBJ2-7, with D possibly matching TRBD2 (5 bases). The germline V gene has CDR1 SGHRS and CDR2 YFSETQ. The CDR3 contains 13 residues. Trimming left V 6 bases short and J 2 bases short, with 12 bases between. CDR3 residues: CASKEDGAYEQYF. In DNA, the CDR3 is TGCGCCAGCAAGGAGGACGGAGCCTACGAGCAGTACTTC.

The chain uses TRBV13 and TRBJ1-1; 9 bases line up with TRBD1. From germline, CDR1 is PRHDT and CDR2 FYEKMQ (reference sequence). The CDR3 consists of 17 residues. V lost 5 bases to trimming and J lost 0 bases; unmatched junction nucleotides: 10. The CDR3 coding sequence is TGTGCCAGCAGCATAACCGGGACAGGGTACATGAACACTGAAGCTTTCTTT. Translated, it gives CASSITGTGYMNTEAFF.

This chain links TRBV6-1 with TRBJ1-4; D might be TRBD1 (5 bases). This CDR3 comprises 14 residues. Germline lookup yields CDR1 MNHNS and CDR2 SASEGT. Trimming took 6 bases from V and 4 from J, leaving 12 bases between them. CDR3 sequence: CASRSGAYNEKLFF. CDR3 sequence (DNA): TGTGCCAGCAGGAGCGGGGCCTATAATGAAAAACTGTTTTTT.

The V gene is TRBV5-1, the J gene TRBJ1-1; 12 nucleotides align to TRBD1. CDR3 length: 16 residues. The germline V gene has CDR1 SGHRS and CDR2 YFSETQ. V lost 0 bases, J lost 4 bases, and 4 bases stayed unmatched. The CDR3 DNA sequence: TGCGCCAGCAGCTTGGCCGTGGGACAGGGGGCCACTGAAGCTTTCTTT. Translating it yields CASSLAVGQGATEAFF.